This T cell receptor beta chain comes out of a study of T cell responses to AZD1222 COVID-19 vaccine. Study observations and caveats: Every sample of the repertoires postdated the peak T cell response. The span of vaccine-associated CD4 TCRs extended across spike, with dominance at 160-218 and 743-854. Of the AZD1222 recipients, only 5 to 7 were seropositive at baseline.

Some clones are missing from TCRdb's copy, which holds only in-frame ones; the method was immunoSEQ multiplex PCR. Of tens of thousands of clones listed, approximately 79% were seen once; the top ten hold about 20%. Germline CDR1 and CDR2: SEHNR and FQNEAQ (reference sequence). V shed 4 bases and J 0 bases; nucleotides not matched to a gene: 12. CDR3 length: 19 residues. With respect to this clone: What it binds is unknown.

This TCR came from an adult in good health. This chain links TRBV7-9 with TRBJ2-6; 7 bases align to TRBD1. This sample comprised peripheral blood, obtained on day 0 of MenACWY control vaccination. CDR3 sequence: CASSSLGQFLISGANVLTF. In DNA, the CDR3 is TGTGCCAGCAGCTCCCTGGGACAGTTCCTTATCTCTGGGGCCAACGTCCTGACTTTC.